One and the same sample provided the 10 T cell receptor beta chains below, sequenced in a study of control samples from healthy donors and cancer patients (dated by TCRdb to 2019 to 2021). The library was built by means of the immunoSEQ multiplex PCR assay. The clones in this table, taken by TCRdb from immuneACCESS, are in-frame only. Not every clone is retained; where verified, under half of the shortfall comes from an unresolved V gene, and the cause of the rest is unknown. The sample table lists about 130,000 clones, roughly 92% of them with a count of one. The ten largest clones represent 0.58% of the sample. The sequenced material came from PBMCs. The receptors here all came from an older man with head and neck cancer.

The chain recombines TRBV6-5 with TRBJ2-7; the D gene is possibly TRBD2 (5 bases). The V gene lost 6 bases and the J gene lost 2 bases, with 17 bases spanning the gap. The CDR3 consists of 15 residues. CDR1 MNHEY and CDR2 SVGAGI come from the germline V gene. CDR3 in DNA: TGTGCCAGCAGCCCCGTAAGTAGCGCGACCTACGAGCAGTACTTC. Translation gives CASSPVSSATYEQYF.

The chain joins TRBV6-5 to TRBJ2-7; 8 bases match TRBD1. The J segment lost 2 bases and the V segment lost 7 bases, leaving 7 bases of the junction unmatched. This CDR3 contains 14 residues. Per germline, CDR1 MNHEY and CDR2 SVGAGI. The CDR3 is CASIRTGSAYEQYF. In DNA form, the CDR3 reads TGTGCCAGCATTAGGACAGGGAGTGCCTACGAGCAGTACTTC.

V is TRBV7-9 and J is TRBJ1-1; D ambiguous. CDR3 length: 10 residues. Trimming took 5 bases from V and 7 from J, leaving 5 bases between them. CDR1 and CDR2 from the germline V gene are SEHNR and FQNEAQ (reference sequence). This CDR3 is CASSTSEAFF. In DNA, the CDR3 is TGTGCCAGCAGCACCAGTGAAGCTTTCTTT.

The V and J genes are TRBV6-5 and TRBJ2-7, with TRBD2 matching over 10 bases. The germline CDR1 and CDR2 sequences are MNHEY and SVGAGI. This CDR3 region has 14 residues. The ends lost 6 bases at V and 3 bases at J; junction bases unmatched: 5. The CDR3 is CASSRAGGRYEQYF. CDR3 nucleotides: TGTGCCAGCAGCCGAGCGGGGGGGCGCTACGAGCAGTACTTC.

The CDR3 sequence is CASRIIGAGGIWNTEAFF. The DNA of the CDR3 is TGTGCCAGCAGGATAATAGGGGCAGGGGGAATCTGGAACACTGAAGCTTTCTTT. The chain carries TRBV27 and TRBJ1-1; 7 bases match TRBD1. The CDR3 runs to 18 residues. J lost 1 base, V lost 6 bases, and 17 bases had no gene match. Germline V gene sequence: CDR1 MNHEY, CDR2 SMNVEV (reference sequence).

V is TRBV2 and J is TRBJ1-2; unclear D gene. There are 13 residues in the CDR3. Looked up from germline, CDR1 is SNHLY and CDR2 is FYNNEI. The V end was cut by 4 bases, the J end by 1 base, with 7 bases between. CDR3 DNA sequence: TGTGCCAGCAGTGTCGGGTTTAACTATGGCTACACCTTC. This codes for CASSVGFNYGYTF.

J is TRBJ2-1 and V is TRBV10-3, with unresolved D. The germline V gene has CDR1 ENHRY and CDR2 SYGVKD. V was trimmed by 0 bases and J by 6 bases, leaving 6 bases between them. CDR3 length: 13 residues. CDR3 in amino acids: CAISESIANEQFF. The CDR3 region has the DNA TGTGCCATCAGTGAGTCGATAGCCAATGAGCAGTTCTTC.

The rearrangement links TRBV3-1 (or the pseudogene TRBV3-2) to TRBJ2-6; D possibly matches TRBD1 or TRBD2 (5 bases each). Trimming took 4 bases from V and 1 from J, leaving 14 bases between them. Germline V gene data show CDR1 as LGHDT and CDR2 as YNNKEL (reference sequence). This CDR3 has 17 amino acids. The CDR3 reads CASSLPTGGSGANVLTF. The CDR3 coding sequence is TGTGCCAGCAGCCTCCCAACAGGAGGTTCTGGGGCCAACGTCCTGACTTTC.

This chain uses TRBV4-1 with TRBJ2-3; TRBD2 aligns across 8 bases. The CDR3 consists of 16 residues. J gave up 6 bases and V 1 base, and 9 bases lay outside the gene matches. CDR1 is MGHRA, CDR2 YSYEKL, per germline. CDR3 region: CASSQVTGGTQDTQYF. In DNA, the CDR3 is TGCGCCAGCAGCCAAGTGACGGGAGGGACTCAGGATACGCAGTATTTT.

V and J are TRBV19 and TRBJ2-2, with TRBD1 matching over 8 bases. The J segment lost 3 bases and the V segment lost 4 bases, leaving 7 bases of the junction unmatched. This CDR3 is 16 amino acids long. CDR1 and CDR2 (germline): LNHDA, SQIVND (reference sequence). The CDR3 DNA sequence: TGTGCCAGTAGTAAGAGGGACAGGATCTACACCGGGGAGCTGTTTTTT. It specifies CASSKRDRIYTGELFF.